This T cell receptor (beta chain) came from a study of shared clonotypes between healthy human individuals. CDR1 and CDR2 (germline): SGHTA, FQGNSA. This CDR3 has 15 residues. Trimming left V 2 bases short and J 4 bases short, with 9 bases between. This clone was counted between two and nine times. The same CDR3 can be traced to other DNA sequences in this sample. Some clones are missing from TCRdb's copy, which holds only in-frame ones; the method was immunoSEQ multiplex PCR. The table shows 950,000 to 1,200,000 clones, with about 80% occurring only once. Donors, healthy HIV-negative adults, lacked recent acute infections or vaccinations.

This clonotype originated in a man between 18 and 35 years old in good health. Some clones in this sample may be carry-over from other donors' samples. Sequenced input: memory CD4+ T cells from PBMCs. As for subset: CD45RA-negative fraction. The chain employs TRBV7-2 and TRBJ1-6; D ambiguous. The CDR3 protein is CASSLSGPYNSPLHF. CDR3 bases: TGTGCCAGCAGCTTAAGCGGACCGTATAATTCACCCCTCCACTTT.